This T cell receptor (beta chain) was retrieved from a study of shared clonotypes between healthy human individuals. Findings and limits, study-wide: Clonotypes shared by all four sorted-subset donors had higher generation probabilities than non-shared clonotypes. Sharing across four donors was highest in naive CD4 (roughly 5%) and lowest in memory CD8 (roughly 0.4%).

The V segment lost 2 bases and the J segment 0 bases; nucleotides outside the gene matches: 4. In germline, CDR1 is LGHNA, CDR2 YNFKEQ. The CDR3 extends over 15 amino acids. Terminally differentiated effector memory CD45RA+ cells were left out of the naive CD8 fraction, which was CD45RO-negative and positively selected for CCR7. The data were produced by immunoSEQ multiplex PCR, yet TCRdb's version contains in-frame clones alone and is incomplete. The sample includes 750,000 to 1,000,000 clones, 80% to 95% of them seen just once. A remark on this clone: Antigen: not known.

Source material: naive CD8+ T cells sorted from blood. The sequence was collected from a man aged 25 to 40 in good health. The chain couples TRBV4-2 to TRBJ2-7; 7 nucleotides line up with TRBD2. The CDR3 DNA reads TGTGCCAGCAGCCAAAATGGCGGGAGCTCCTACGAGCAGTACTTC. It codes for CASSQNGGSSYEQYF.